What follows are 9 T cell receptor beta chains derived from one specimen sequenced in a study of T cell repertoires in cytomegalovirus infection. Each CDR3 protein is one row after TCRdb ran MiXCR on the reads. Here the sample spans 200,000 or so distinct CDR3 sequences, about 30% being singletons. The sequenced sample was PBMCs. Receptor source: a human donor in good health (CMV status not recorded). Some clones in this sample may be carry-over from other donors' samples.

This clonotype occurred a few times. V gene TRBV6-6 combines with J gene TRBJ1-1; D is perhaps TRBD1 (6 bases). Trimming shortened V by 5 bases and J by 6 bases, and 16 bases separated the two germline ends. The length of the CDR3 is 14 residues. Germline V gives CDR1 MNHNY, CDR2 SVGAGI (reference sequence). CDR3 loop: CASSTRQDSPEAFF. As DNA, the CDR3 is TGTGCCAGCAGTACTAGACAGGATTCGCCTGAAGCTTTCTTT.

This clonotype was counted only a few times. A read error is possible here, since a much larger clone lies one base away. The chain uses TRBV7-8 and TRBJ2-3; a possible D gene is TRBD2 (5 bases). This CDR3 is 14 amino acids long. Germline V lookup: CDR1 SGHVS, CDR2 FQNEAQ. The CDR3 sequence is CVSSPSRGTDTQYF. The CDR3 nucleotides read TGTGTCAGCAGCCCGTCACGGGGAACCGATACGCAGTATTTT.

The V gene is TRBV28, the J gene TRBJ2-3, with D perhaps TRBD1 (7 bases). The germline CDR1 and CDR2 sequences are MDHEN and SYDVKM. V was cut by 2 bases and J by 6 bases, with 15 bases left in between. This CDR3 comprises 15 residues. The CDR3: CASSLSRGVADTQYF. Here the CDR3 DNA reads TGTGCCAGCAGTTTAAGCAGGGGGGTTGCGGATACGCAGTATTTT.

The V gene is TRBV12-3 or TRBV12-4, the J gene TRBJ1-1, with D perhaps TRBD1 (6 bases). This CDR3 spans 15 amino acids. V was trimmed by 5 bases and J by 7 bases, leaving 20 bases between them. The DNA for the CDR3 is TGTGCCAGCAGTGGGGGCGGGCGGGGCGTTTATGAAGCTTTCTTT. Translating it yields CASSGGGRGVYEAFF.

This clonotype was picked up many times. The chain recombines TRBV7-3 with TRBJ1-1; TRBD1 aligns across 10 bases. CDR3 length: 13 residues. J lost 10 bases, V lost 5 bases, and 7 bases had no gene match. Germline V lookup: CDR1 SGHTA, CDR2 FQGTGA. The CDR3: CASSPSGDRGAFF. The CDR3 bases are TGTGCCAGCAGCCCCTCCGGGGACAGGGGAGCTTTCTTT.

V is TRBV7-6 and J is TRBJ2-5; D ambiguous. The CDR3 is 14 residues long. Trimming stripped 1 base from V and 5 bases from J, with 11 bases between. CDR1 and CDR2 from the germline V gene are SGHVS and FNYEAQ. CDR3 nucleotide sequence: TGTGCCAGCAGCTTAGTACAGTCCGGGGAGACCCAGTACTTC. Protein: CASSLVQSGETQYF.

V gene TRBV12-3 or TRBV12-4 combines with J gene TRBJ1-2; D gene ambiguous. CDR3 length equals 12 residues. With 3 bases removed from V and 8 bases from J, the gap between germline ends came to 10 bases. The CDR3 spells CASSLAARGYTF. For the CDR3, the DNA is TGTGCCAGCAGTTTGGCGGCAAGGGGCTACACCTTC.

This clonotype was seen a handful of times. The chain is built from TRBV6-2 or TRBV6-3 and TRBJ1-1, with no clear D. The V and J ends lost 0 bases and 3 bases respectively, with 11 bases between them. CDR1 is MNHEY, CDR2 SVGEGT, per germline. This CDR3 is 15 amino acids long. CDR3 in amino acids: CASSYSGYRDTEAFF. The CDR3 nucleotides are TGTGCCAGCAGTTACTCGGGTTATCGGGACACTGAAGCTTTCTTT.

This clonotype showed up just a few times. V usage is TRBV6-2 or TRBV6-3 and J usage is TRBJ2-1; D unresolved. The germline gives CDR1 MNHEY, CDR2 SVGEGT. The CDR3 covers 11 residues. Between the trimmed V and J ends, which lost 6 bases and 14 bases, there was a span of 14 bases. Written as DNA, the CDR3 is TGTGCCAGCAGCGACGGCCTTAGGGAGTTCTTC. It encodes CASSDGLREFF.